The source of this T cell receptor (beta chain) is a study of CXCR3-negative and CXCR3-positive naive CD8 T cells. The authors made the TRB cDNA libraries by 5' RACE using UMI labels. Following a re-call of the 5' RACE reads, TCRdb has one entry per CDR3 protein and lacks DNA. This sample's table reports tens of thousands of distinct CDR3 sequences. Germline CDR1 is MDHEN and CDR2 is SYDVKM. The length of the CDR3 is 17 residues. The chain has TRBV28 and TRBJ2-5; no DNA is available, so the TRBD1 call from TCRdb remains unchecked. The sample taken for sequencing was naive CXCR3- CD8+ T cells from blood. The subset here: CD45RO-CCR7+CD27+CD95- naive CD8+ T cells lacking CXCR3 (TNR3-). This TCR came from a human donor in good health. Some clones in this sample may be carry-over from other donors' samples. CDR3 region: CASSFQGGGWYQETQYF.